This TCR beta chain stems from a study of cytomegalovirus exposure and HLA in healthy donors. PCR amplification relied on 60 Vbeta primers (plus 13 Jbeta primers). Measured with immunoSEQ multiplex PCR; TCRdb has only the in-frame clones, and not every one. Among some 150,000 clones listed, roughly 80% were seen once. The CDR3 runs 13 residues. CDR1 LNHNV and CDR2 YYDKDF come from the germline V gene (reference sequence). V was trimmed by 1 base and J by 5 bases, leaving 8 bases between them. This TCR was sampled from a man between 45 and 60 years old in good health and CMV-seropositive. The sequenced material came from PBMCs. The chain uses TRBV15 and TRBJ2-5; D ambiguous. CDR3: CATSRGVEETQYF. The CDR3 nucleotides read TGTGCCACCAGCAGAGGGGTGGAGGAGACCCAGTACTTC.